The 5 T cell receptor beta chains presented below share a single source sample, sequenced in a study of shared clonotypes between healthy human individuals. Clones were read by immunoSEQ multiplex PCR, and TCRdb kept only the in-frame ones, dropping some. The sample has roughly 1.4 million clones; approximately 98.5% are singletons. The sequenced material came from naive CD4+ T cells sorted from blood. Subset denoted: CD45RA+ positively selected. These TCRs come from a man aged 25 to 40 in good health.

The chain carries TRBV18 and TRBJ1-5, with D tentatively TRBD1 (5 bases). The germline V gene encodes CDR1 KGHSH and CDR2 LQKENI. This CDR3 spans 15 amino acids. The V end was cut by 2 bases, the J end by 0 bases, with 8 bases between. The CDR3 DNA reads as TGTGCCAGCTCACCAAATCAGGGTAGCAATCAGCCCCAGCATTTT. Protein: CASSPNQGSNQPQHF.

The chain recombines TRBV28 with TRBJ1-2; perhaps TRBD1 as D (6 bases). Trimming cost V 3 bases and J 7 bases, with 12 bases left between them. The CDR3 has 13 residues. Germline CDR1 and CDR2: MDHEN and SYDVKM. CDR3 in amino acids: CASSFRGWGGYTF. The CDR3 nucleotides read TGTGCCAGCAGTTTCAGGGGTTGGGGTGGCTACACCTTC.

The V call is TRBV6-1, the J call TRBJ2-6, with TRBD1 matching 8 bases. This CDR3 spans 17 amino acids. Germline V gives CDR1 MNHNS, CDR2 SASEGT. Trimming cost V 4 bases and J 3 bases; bases outside gene matches: 8. CDR3 sequence (DNA): TGTGCCAGCAGTGTAAGGGACAGGACGTTTGGGGCCAACGTCCTGACTTTC. Protein: CASSVRDRTFGANVLTF.

The V call is TRBV7-9, the J call TRBJ1-2, with TRBD1 as a possible D gene (6 bases). Trimming took off 4 bases at V and 4 bases at J, with 19 bases between the two ends. CDR1 SEHNR and CDR2 FQNEAQ come from the germline V gene (reference sequence). This CDR3 has 16 residues. This CDR3 is CASSSTTGNLGYGYTF. The CDR3 nucleotides are TGTGCCAGCAGCTCTACTACAGGGAATCTAGGCTATGGCTACACCTTC.

The chain uses TRBV18 and TRBJ2-7, with unresolved D. Trimming took 2 bases from V and 5 from J, leaving 10 bases between them. The CDR3 spans 13 residues. Germline lookup yields CDR1 KGHSH and CDR2 LQKENI. The CDR3 sequence is CASSPFASHEQYF. DNA for the CDR3: TGTGCCAGCTCACCATTTGCGTCGCACGAGCAGTACTTC.